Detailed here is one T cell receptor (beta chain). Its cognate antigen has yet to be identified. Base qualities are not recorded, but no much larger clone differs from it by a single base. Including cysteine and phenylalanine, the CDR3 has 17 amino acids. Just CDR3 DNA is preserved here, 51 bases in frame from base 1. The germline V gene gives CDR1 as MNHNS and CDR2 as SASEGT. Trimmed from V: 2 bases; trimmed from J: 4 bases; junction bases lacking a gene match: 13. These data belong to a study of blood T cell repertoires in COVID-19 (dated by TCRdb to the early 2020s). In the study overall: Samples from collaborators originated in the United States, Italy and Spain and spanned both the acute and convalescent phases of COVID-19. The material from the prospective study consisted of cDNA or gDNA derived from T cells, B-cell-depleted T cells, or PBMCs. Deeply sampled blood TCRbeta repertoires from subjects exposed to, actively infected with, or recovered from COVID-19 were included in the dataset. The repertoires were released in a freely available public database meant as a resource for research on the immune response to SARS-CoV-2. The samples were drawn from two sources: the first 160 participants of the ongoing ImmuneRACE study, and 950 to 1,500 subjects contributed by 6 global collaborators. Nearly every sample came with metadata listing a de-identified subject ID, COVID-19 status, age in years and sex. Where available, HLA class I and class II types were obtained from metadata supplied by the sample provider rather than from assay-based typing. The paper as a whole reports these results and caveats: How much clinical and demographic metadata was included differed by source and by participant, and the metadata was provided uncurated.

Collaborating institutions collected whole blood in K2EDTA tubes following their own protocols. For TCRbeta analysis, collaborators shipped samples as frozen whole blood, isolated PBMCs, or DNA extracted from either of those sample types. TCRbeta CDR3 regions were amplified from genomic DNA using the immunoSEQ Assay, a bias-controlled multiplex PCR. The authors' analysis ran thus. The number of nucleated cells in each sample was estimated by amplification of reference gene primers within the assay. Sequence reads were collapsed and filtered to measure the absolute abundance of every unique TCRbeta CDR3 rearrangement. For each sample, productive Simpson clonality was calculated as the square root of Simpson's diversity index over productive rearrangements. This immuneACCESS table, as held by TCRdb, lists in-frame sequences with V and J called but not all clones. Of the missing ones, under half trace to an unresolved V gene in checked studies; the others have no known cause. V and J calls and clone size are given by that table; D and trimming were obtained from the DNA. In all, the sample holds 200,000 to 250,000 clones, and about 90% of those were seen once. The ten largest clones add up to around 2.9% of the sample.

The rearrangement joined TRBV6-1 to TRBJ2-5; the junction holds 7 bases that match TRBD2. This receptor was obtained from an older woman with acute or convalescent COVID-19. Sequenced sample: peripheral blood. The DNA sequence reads TGTGCCAGCAGTGAAAGGGGCGGACTAGGGTCCGGAGAGACCCAGTACTTC. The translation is CASSERGGLGSGETQYF.